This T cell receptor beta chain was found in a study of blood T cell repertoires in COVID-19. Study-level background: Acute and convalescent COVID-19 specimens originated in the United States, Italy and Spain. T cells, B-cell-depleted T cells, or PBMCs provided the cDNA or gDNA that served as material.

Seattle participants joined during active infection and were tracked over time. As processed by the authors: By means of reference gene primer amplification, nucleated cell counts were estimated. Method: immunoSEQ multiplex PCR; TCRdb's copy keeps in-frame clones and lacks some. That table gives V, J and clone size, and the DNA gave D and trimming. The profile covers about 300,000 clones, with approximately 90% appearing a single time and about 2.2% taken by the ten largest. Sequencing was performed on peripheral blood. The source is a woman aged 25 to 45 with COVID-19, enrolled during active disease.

CDR3 bases: TGTGCCTGGAGTATGCGCCGGGACAGAAACTATGGCTACACCTTC. It codes for CAWSMRRDRNYGYTF. The rearrangement joins TRBV30 to TRBJ1-2; 7 bases map to TRBD1. With 2 bases clipped from V and 2 bases from J, the junction kept 8 bases outside the gene matches. This CDR3 is 15 amino acids long. Per the germline V gene, CDR1 is GTSNPN and CDR2 is SVGIG (reference sequence).